This note documents a single TCR beta chain sequence. Authors' analysis steps: Reference gene primer amplification gave nucleated cell count estimates. Only in-frame clones appear in the TCRdb table, and some are missing; sequencing was by immunoSEQ multiplex PCR. Clonal size and the V and J genes are those of that table, whereas D and trimming came from the DNA. Among about 58,000 clones listed, around 85% were seen once. This record comes from a study of blood T cell repertoires in COVID-19. Overall study context: Collection of acute and convalescent COVID-19 samples took place in the United States, Italy and Spain. Nucleic acid was either cDNA or gDNA, and it came from T cells, B-cell-depleted T cells, or PBMCs.

This CDR3 contains 16 residues. Germline loops: CDR1 MNHNS, CDR2 SASEGT. Trimming cost V 0 bases and J 0 bases, with 9 bases left between them. Sequencing used peripheral blood. This receptor was identified in a woman in her 70s with active COVID-19. V usage is TRBV6-1 and J usage is TRBJ1-3, with D tentatively TRBD1 (5 bases). CDR3 protein: CASSEAGGSSGNTIYF. The CDR3 DNA is TGTGCCAGCAGTGAAGCGGGGGGGAGCTCTGGAAACACCATATATTTT.